This T cell receptor (beta chain) came from a study of T-cell reconstitution after alpha-beta-depleted transplantation in children. General study results and limits: About two months after transplant, alpha-beta T cells reportedly came from several hundred expanded graft clones. Some patients owed their high day-60 TCRbeta diversity to surviving recipient T cells and thymic progenitors. Diversity and T-cell counts at one year after transplant derived mostly from new T cells.

Germline CDR1 reads SGHRS; CDR2 reads YFSETQ. This CDR3 contains 15 residues. Comments on this clonotype: Its matching antigen is unknown. A much bigger clone sits one base away, suggesting this may be a read error.

The authors prepared the TCRbeta library with unique molecular identifiers. Using its own MiXCR run on the PCR reads, TCRdb lists one record per CDR3 protein. This sample has some 200,000 distinct CDR3 sequences; approximately 8% occur once, and the top ten carry roughly a third. This TCR was sampled from a male patient between 2 and 10 years old who had a stem cell transplant for acute myeloid leukemia, so the T cells may come from the graft donor. The chain is built from TRBV5-1 and TRBJ2-1, with a possible D match to TRBD1 (6 bases). Sequenced here: PBMCs, mostly from graft donor cells, sampled 360 days after TCRalphabeta/CD19-depleted stem cell transplant. The CDR3 region is CASSLRGTTGNAQFF. CDR3 coding DNA: TGCGCCAGCAGCTTGCGTGGGACAACAGGCAATGCGCAGTTCTTC.